Sequencing of this T cell receptor (beta chain) was carried out in a study of blood T cell repertoires in COVID-19. Background on the study: PBMCs, B-cell-depleted T cells, or T cells provided the cDNA or gDNA that made up the material.

In regard to this clone: The junction does not match germline at one end; this may be a read error.

The CDR3 consists of 15 residues. Germline assignment: CDR1 LNHDA and CDR2 SQIVND (reference sequence). Participants spanned ages about 18 to 95 years and resided in some 22 US areas. Researchers sorted participants into cohorts using their self-reported clinical history. In the authors' workflow: Scientists estimated how many nucleated cells there were by amplifying reference gene primers. The table came from immunoSEQ multiplex PCR; TCRdb's copy has only in-frame clones and leaves some out. D and trimming come from the DNA, and the V and J calls and clone size come from that table. The table has roughly 250,000 clones, under 95% seen once.

This clonotype was sampled from a woman aged 40 to 55 with acute COVID-19. The V and J genes are TRBV19 and TRBJ1-3, with 9 positions matching TRBD1. The sequenced sample was PBMCs or T cells enriched from blood (not recorded which). In DNA form, the CDR3 reads TGTGCCAGTAGCATAGGGACAGGGCTTGGAAACACCATATATTTT. Amino acids: CASSIGTGLGNTIYF.